This passage covers 9 T cell receptor beta chains from one sample sequenced in a study of blood T cells in healthy people across ages. Primers used in a second PCR of about 7 to 12 cycles were a sample-barcoded 5' primer and a J-beta primer mix. TCRdb reanalysed the 5' RACE reads using MiXCR and keeps one entry per CDR3 protein. The data contain some 690,000 distinct CDR3 sequences, 22% of them seen just once; the ten biggest clones take up around 22%. Input material: blood. Receptor source: a man in his 70s in good health.

This chain joins TRBV12-3 or TRBV12-4 and TRBJ2-3, with TRBD2 as a possible D gene (5 bases). The ends were cut back, 0 bases at V and 1 base at J, with 11 bases in the middle. This CDR3 comprises 16 residues. CDR3 sequence reads: CASSLAIWGGTDTQYF. CDR3 nucleotide sequence: TGTGCCAGCAGTTTAGCTATTTGGGGAGGCACAGATACGCAGTATTTT.

This clonotype was detected only a few times. The CDR3, as DNA: TGCAGTGCTTTTACAGGCGACTACACCTTC. This gives the protein CSAFTGDYTF. The chain is built from TRBV20-1 and TRBJ1-2; possible D gene TRBD1, 5 bases. V dropped 5 bases and J dropped 10 bases, with 11 bases sitting between them. Germline assignment: CDR1 DFQATT and CDR2 SNEGSKA (reference sequence). This CDR3 is built from 10 residues.

This clonotype was found a few times. This chain connects TRBV14 to TRBJ1-1; D possibly corresponds to TRBD1 (5 bases). Germline assignment: CDR1 SGHDN and CDR2 FVKESK. The CDR3 has 12 amino acids. Between the trimmed V and J ends, which lost 4 bases and 10 bases, there was a span of 13 bases. The CDR3 reads CASSPRGGRAFF. The CDR3 nucleotides are TGTGCCAGCAGCCCCCGGGGGGGGAGAGCTTTCTTT.

This clonotype has just a few counts. The chain combines TRBV12-3 or TRBV12-4 with TRBJ1-4; possible D gene TRBD1, 5 bases. CDR3 size: 15 residues. Trimming stripped 5 bases from V and 3 bases from J, with 13 bases between. The CDR3 here is CASSPGTAANEKLFF. In nucleotides, the CDR3 is TGTGCCAGCAGTCCCGGGACGGCTGCTAATGAAAAACTGTTTTTT.

In this sample, this clonotype turned up many times. Possible read error: a much larger clone is one base away. The rearrangement joins TRBV12-3 or TRBV12-4 to TRBJ1-4, with D uncertain. V gave up 4 bases and J gave up 12 bases, with 12 bases separating them. There are 12 residues in the CDR3. CDR3 bases: TGTGCCAGCAGTTCCGGACGAGAAGAACTGTTTTTT. This translates into CASSSGREELFF.

This sequence joins TRBV18 and TRBJ2-6, with TRBD1 identical over 7 bases. The J segment lost 0 bases and the V segment lost 5 bases, leaving 7 bases of the junction unmatched. Per germline, CDR1 KGHSH and CDR2 LQKENI. The CDR3 is 17 residues long. The CDR3 protein is CASSERTGPSGANVLTF. The CDR3 nucleotides are TGTGCCAGCTCAGAAAGGACAGGCCCCTCTGGGGCCAACGTCCTGACTTTC.

In this sample, this clonotype turned up a few times. V is TRBV6-5 and J is TRBJ2-7, with D tentatively TRBD1 or TRBD2 (5 bases each). CDR1 and CDR2 (germline): MNHEY, SVGAGI. V was trimmed by 5 bases and J by 0 bases, leaving 14 bases between them. The CDR3 totals 15 residues. CDR3 sequence: CASSRGTVNSYEQYF. Written as DNA, the CDR3 is TGTGCCAGCAGTCGAGGGACGGTGAACTCCTACGAGCAGTACTTC.

This clonotype was recorded many times. This chain links TRBV11-3 with TRBJ2-1; D unclear. The CDR3 runs to 11 residues. Trimming stripped 3 bases from V and 5 bases from J, with 2 bases between. Germline lookup yields CDR1 SGHNT and CDR2 YENEEA. The CDR3 here is CASSFNNEQFF. The CDR3 DNA sequence: TGTGCCAGCAGCTTTAACAATGAGCAGTTCTTC. The variable domain in full, with the rest retrieved from reference TRBV11-3 and TRBJ2-1, is EAGVVQSPRYKIIEKKQPVAFWCNPISGHNTLYWYLQNLGQGPELLIRYENEEAVDDSQLPKDRFSAERLKGVDSTLKIQPAELGDSAVYLCASSFNNEQFFGPGTRLTVL.

V is TRBV28 and J is TRBJ2-7; 10 nucleotides align to TRBD2. CDR1 MDHEN and CDR2 SYDVKM come from the germline V gene. This CDR3 is 15 amino acids long. Germline trimming cut 5 bases from V and 2 bases from J; bases unmatched to any gene: 6. The CDR3 region is CASSPTSGAPYEQYF. CDR3 DNA: TGTGCCAGCAGTCCCACTAGCGGGGCTCCCTACGAGCAGTACTTC.